A single sample is the source of the 25 T cell receptor beta chains below, sequenced in a study of memory CD4+ T cells and cytomegalovirus serostatus (dated by TCRdb to between 2017 and 2020). A FACSAria II was used to sort memory CD4+ T cells, defined as single viable CD3+CD4+CD8-CD45RO+ cells. Libraries were made using the immunoSEQ multiplex PCR assay. What TCRdb holds here is the immuneACCESS table cut down to in-frame rearrangements. Part of the clones is not present; checked against another copy, under half of the missing clones reflect an unresolved V gene, and the others are unexplained. The sample includes about 61,000 clones, with approximately 85% observed a single time. Roughly 0.95% of the sample belongs to the ten largest clones. Material: memory CD4+ T cells from blood. The receptors were gathered from an adult in good health and CMV-seronegative.

The gene calls are TRBV5-1 and TRBJ1-3; no clear D gene. The V gene's germline CDR1 is SGHRS and CDR2 YFSETQ. V shed 1 base and J shed 2 bases, with 4 bases lying between them. This CDR3 has 13 amino acids. The chain's CDR3 is CASSLSAGNTIYF. The CDR3 nucleotides read TGCGCCAGCAGCTTGTCCGCTGGAAACACCATATATTTT.

The chain has TRBV7-2 and TRBJ2-2; the match to TRBD1 covers 7 bases. The length of the CDR3 is 13 residues. Germline V gives CDR1 SGHTA, CDR2 FQGNSA. V was pared by 7 bases and J by 5 bases, with 4 bases of the junction left unmatched. DNA for the CDR3: TGTGCCAGCAAGTCCAGGGGGACCGGGGAGCTGTTTTTT. It translates to CASKSRGTGELFF.

J is TRBJ1-1 and V is TRBV7-2, with D hard to call. CDR3 size: 13 residues. The germline V gene has CDR1 SGHTA and CDR2 FQGNSA. The V end lost 5 bases, the J end lost 8 bases, and 15 bases lay between the germline ends. The CDR3 bases are TGTGCCAGCAGCCCCCAAAGAAGTTCGGAAGCTTTCTTT. It yields the protein CASSPQRSSEAFF.

This chain uses TRBV6-1 with TRBJ2-7; 7 bases map to TRBD1. This CDR3 contains 16 residues. Germline V CDR1 and CDR2: MNHNS, SASEGT. Trimming cost V 0 bases and J 5 bases; bases outside gene matches: 10. Here the CDR3 reads CASSEALQGMGDEQYF. CDR3 nucleotides: TGTGCCAGCAGTGAAGCACTACAGGGGATGGGGGACGAGCAGTACTTC.

The V call is TRBV9, the J call TRBJ2-3; possibly TRBD1 for D (6 bases). Deletions cut 7 bases from V and 0 bases from J, with 12 bases between. In germline, CDR1 is SGDLS, CDR2 YYNGEE. The CDR3 totals 14 residues. DNA for the CDR3: TGTGCCAGCGGGGGCTCCTCCAGCACAGATACGCAGTATTTT. This gives the protein CASGGSSSTDTQYF. The entire variable domain, with the rest obtained from reference TRBV9 and TRBJ2-3, is as follows: DSGVTQTPKHLITATGQRVTLRCSPRSGDLSVYWYQQSLDQGLQFLIQYYNGEERAKGNILERFSAQQFPDLHSELNLSSLELGDSALYFCASGGSSSTDTQYFGPGTRLTVL.

The chain has TRBV30 and TRBJ2-7; D is unresolved. The germline V gene has CDR1 GTSNPN and CDR2 SVGIG (reference sequence). This CDR3 comprises 14 residues. V lost 3 bases and J lost 0, with 12 bases in between. The CDR3 nucleotides read TGTGCCTGGAGCGAGGCCGGGCACTCCTACGAGCAGTACTTC. Residues: CAWSEAGHSYEQYF.

V usage is TRBV4-1 and J usage is TRBJ1-3; D remains unclear. Germline V CDR1 and CDR2: MGHRA, YSYEKL. V shed 0 bases and J shed 0 bases, with 9 bases lying between them. The CDR3 contains 16 residues. The CDR3 protein is CASSQEPISSGNTIYF. In DNA form, the CDR3 reads TGCGCCAGCAGCCAAGAGCCGATCTCCTCTGGAAACACCATATATTTT.

The chain is built from TRBV7-8 and TRBJ2-1; D gene ambiguous. Trimming shortened V by 5 bases and J by 0 bases, and 11 bases separated the two germline ends. The CDR3 extends over 15 amino acids. Germline V lookup: CDR1 SGHVS, CDR2 FQNEAQ. CDR3 sequence reads: CASSPHLSSYNEQFF. The CDR3 DNA is TGTGCCAGCAGCCCCCACTTGAGCTCCTACAATGAGCAGTTCTTC.

V gene TRBV9 combines with J gene TRBJ2-2, with TRBD2 as a possible D gene (7 bases). Germline CDR1 and CDR2: SGDLS and YYNGEE. This CDR3 is 17 amino acids long. Trimming left V 4 bases short and J 3 bases short, with 19 bases between. This chain's CDR3 is CASSPRGGQMDTGELFF. DNA of the CDR3: TGTGCCAGCAGCCCGAGGGGGGGGCAGATGGACACCGGGGAGCTGTTTTTT.

CDR3 sequence: CASSSTANTEAFF. DNA of the CDR3: TGTGCCAGCAGTTCGACAGCGAACACTGAAGCTTTCTTT. The chain carries TRBV6-4 and TRBJ1-1; perhaps TRBD1 as D (5 bases). The V and J ends lost 5 bases and 1 base respectively, with 8 bases between them. The CDR3 sequence is 13 residues long. Germline CDR1 is MRHNA and CDR2 is SNTAGT.

V gene TRBV7-9 combines with J gene TRBJ1-1; possible D gene TRBD1, 5 bases. The CDR3 length is 15 residues. In germline, CDR1 is SEHNR, CDR2 FQNEAQ (reference sequence). Trimming left V 7 bases short and J 0 bases short, with 15 bases between. The CDR3 nucleotides are TGTGCCAGCATCCTAGGACAAGCCATGAACACTGAAGCTTTCTTT. The encoded protein is CASILGQAMNTEAFF.

This clone was found a few times. This chain uses TRBV7-2 with TRBJ2-2, with TRBD1 matching over 8 bases. The CDR3 loop spans 14 amino acids. The V gene's germline CDR1 is SGHTA and CDR2 FQGNSA. V was clipped by 5 bases and J by 6 bases; unmatched bases: 5. The CDR3 sequence: CASSRQGFSGELFF. As DNA, the CDR3 is TGTGCCAGCAGCAGACAGGGGTTCTCCGGGGAGCTGTTTTTT.

The chain couples TRBV6-1 to TRBJ1-4; 7 bases line up with TRBD1. CDR3 length: 14 residues. V lost 5 bases to trimming and J lost 9 bases; unmatched junction nucleotides: 9. The V gene's germline CDR1 is MNHNS and CDR2 SASEGT. The CDR3 is CASSLLARGQKLFF. The DNA for the CDR3 is TGTGCCAGCAGTCTCTTAGCTAGGGGGCAAAAACTGTTTTTT.

The J gene is TRBJ1-1, the V gene TRBV2, with D possibly TRBD1 on 5 matching bases. This CDR3 has 14 amino acids. In germline, CDR1 is SNHLY, CDR2 FYNNEI. Trimming stripped 7 bases from V and 1 base from J, with 13 bases between. The CDR3 nucleotides are TGTGCCAGCACATCCTGGGGGGGGAACACTGAAGCTTTCTTT. The encoded protein is CASTSWGGNTEAFF.

The genes are TRBV28 and TRBJ1-4; maybe TRBD1 (6 bases). The CDR3 length is 14 residues. Trimming stripped 8 bases from V and 3 bases from J, with 13 bases between. Germline lookup yields CDR1 MDHEN and CDR2 SYDVKM. Written as DNA, the CDR3 is TGTGCCAGCCTAAGGGCAGGGGCTAATGAAAAACTGTTTTTT. Its translation is CASLRAGANEKLFF. The full variable domain, with the rest looked up from reference TRBV28 and TRBJ1-4, is DVKVTQSSRYLVKRTGEKVFLECVQDMDHENMFWYRQDPGLGLRLIYFSYDVKMKEKGDIPEGYSVSREKKERFSLILESASTNQTSMYLCASLRAGANEKLFFGSGTQLSVL.

This clone has just a few counts. The chain employs TRBV5-6 and TRBJ2-7; D is unclear. CDR1 is SGHDT, CDR2 YYEEEE, per germline. Trimming pared 4 bases from V and 4 bases from J, leaving 15 bases between. The CDR3 covers 14 residues. The CDR3 sequence: CASSLLSVSYEQYF. DNA of the CDR3: TGTGCCAGCAGCCTTCTGAGCGTCTCTTACGAGCAGTACTTC. Filled out from reference TRBV5-6 and TRBJ2-7, the complete variable domain reads DAGVTQSPTHLIKTRGQQVTLRCSPKSGHDTVSWYQQALGQGPQFIFQYYEEEERQRGNFPDRFSGHQFPNYSSELNVNALLLGDSALYLCASSLLSVSYEQYFGPGTRLTVT.

The rearrangement uses TRBV19 and TRBJ1-3, with D possibly TRBD1 on 6 matching bases. Germline V gene sequence: CDR1 LNHDA, CDR2 SQIVND (reference sequence). V dropped 10 bases and J dropped 3 bases, with 13 bases sitting between them. This CDR3 has 13 residues. The CDR3 sequence: CATLGHYGNTIYF. The DNA for the CDR3 is TGTGCCACCCTGGGACACTATGGAAACACCATATATTTT.

The genes are TRBV7-2 and TRBJ2-7; D gene uncertain. The CDR3 has 14 amino acids. Trimming cost V 2 bases and J 4 bases, with 12 bases left between them. Germline assignment: CDR1 SGHTA and CDR2 FQGNSA. The CDR3 DNA follows: TGTGCCAGCAGCTTAACTCTGGGCTGGTACGAGCAGTACTTC. This codes for CASSLTLGWYEQYF.

The V gene is TRBV28, the J gene TRBJ1-2, with D unclear. This CDR3 has 12 amino acids. Trimming shortened V by 10 bases and J by 3 bases, and 12 bases separated the two germline ends. Germline loops: CDR1 MDHEN, CDR2 SYDVKM. The CDR3, as DNA: TGTGCCATCCTGGCGTACGACTATGGCTACACCTTC. Translation: CAILAYDYGYTF.

The V gene is TRBV9, the J gene TRBJ1-6; D is ambiguous. In germline, CDR1 is SGDLS, CDR2 YYNGEE. The CDR3 extends over 18 amino acids. The ends were cut back, 4 bases at V and 0 bases at J, with 17 bases in the middle. Written as DNA, the CDR3 is TGTGCCAGCAGCCTATATCCAAACACCAGCTCCTATAATTCACCCCTCCACTTT. Its protein product is CASSLYPNTSSYNSPLHF.

The chain carries TRBV5-1 and TRBJ2-5; 8 positions match TRBD1. Germline V CDR1 and CDR2: SGHRS, YFSETQ. CDR3 length equals 15 residues. After removal of 5 bases from V and 3 bases from J, the junction contained 9 bases not matched to a gene. This CDR3 is CASRPQGGGEETQYF. CDR3 DNA: TGCGCCAGCAGACCACAGGGGGGCGGCGAAGAGACCCAGTACTTC.

The chain is built from TRBV6-1 and TRBJ2-7; 7 bases map to TRBD1. CDR3 size: 13 residues. Trimming removed 7 bases from V and 1 base from J; junction bases left unmatched: 4. Germline lookup yields CDR1 MNHNS and CDR2 SASEGT. The CDR3 here is CASKGQRSYEQYF. CDR3 bases: TGTGCCAGCAAGGGACAGCGTTCCTACGAGCAGTACTTC.

The gene calls are TRBV7-6 and TRBJ1-5, with D possibly TRBD1 on 5 matching bases. Looked up from germline, CDR1 is SGHVS and CDR2 is FNYEAQ. CDR3 length: 15 amino acids. Trimming stripped 4 bases from V and 1 base from J, with 11 bases between. The DNA for the CDR3 is TGTGCCAGCAGCTCGGGACGCATGAGCAATCAGCCCCAGCATTTT. This translates into CASSSGRMSNQPQHF.

This clone was found once. The chain recombines TRBV7-9 with TRBJ2-1; TRBD2 matches at 11 bases. Germline V gene lookup returns CDR1 SEHNR and CDR2 FQNEAQ (reference sequence). The junction had 10 bases not matched to a gene; V was cut back by 6 bases and J by 3 bases. The CDR3 has 17 residues. The CDR3 region is CASRQGLAEAYYNEQFF. The CDR3 DNA reads as TGTGCCAGCAGACAGGGACTAGCGGAGGCTTACTACAATGAGCAGTTCTTC.

The rearrangement links TRBV7-8 to TRBJ1-5; possible D gene TRBD1, 5 bases. The CDR3 contains 19 residues. V gave up 5 bases and J gave up 2 bases, with 25 bases separating them. Germline-derived CDR1 and CDR2 are SGHVS and FQNEAQ. The CDR3 nucleotides read TGTGCCAGCAGCATAGGCCGAGGCGCAGGGATCGGGGGCAATCAGCCCCAGCATTTT. Its translation is CASSIGRGAGIGGNQPQHF. The variable domain in full, completed from reference TRBV7-8 and TRBJ1-5, reads GAGVSQSPRYKVAKRGQDVALRCDPISGHVSLFWYQQALGQGPEFLTYFQNEAQLDKSGLPSDRFFAERPEGSVSTLKIQRTQQEDSAVYLCASSIGRGAGIGGNQPQHFGDGTRLSIL.